The clone carrying this T cell receptor (beta chain) appeared a few times. The antigen remains undetermined. Germline V CDR1 and CDR2: SQVTM, ANQGSEA. J gave up 5 bases and V 5 bases, and 11 bases lay outside the gene matches. This CDR3 has 16 amino acids. The sample belongs to a study of T-cell reconstitution after alpha-beta-depleted transplantation in children. Unique molecular identifiers were used in preparing the TCRbeta library. TCRdb reanalysed the PCR reads using MiXCR and keeps one entry per CDR3 protein. In the table there are 300,000 to 350,000 distinct CDR3 sequences, around 20% of which are singletons. Whole-study results and caveats: Once a year had passed after transplant, T-cell counts and diversity came mostly from newly produced T cells. Expanded graft clones, several hundred of them, were reportedly the source of alpha-beta T cells about two months after transplant. Surviving recipient T cells and thymic progenitors underlay high day-60 TCRbeta diversity in some patients.

The source was PBMCs, mostly from graft donor cells, collected 180 days after TCRalphabeta/CD19-depleted stem cell transplant. This clonotype originated in a male patient between 10 and 17 years old who had a stem cell transplant for acute lymphoblastic leukemia, so the T cells may come from the graft donor. The chain is built from TRBV29-1 and TRBJ2-2; 10 nucleotides agree with TRBD1. The chain's CDR3 is CSVIRQGARGTGELFF. CDR3 nucleotides: TGCAGCGTTATACGACAGGGGGCGCGTGGAACCGGGGAGCTGTTTTTT.